The TCR beta chain under discussion was sequenced for a study of CD8+CD57+ T cells in acquired aplastic anemia. Study overall: An average of roughly 3 ug of DNA was obtained from sorted CD4+ and CD8+ cells.

At least ten counts were recorded for this clonotype. The V gene's germline CDR1 is SGHTA and CDR2 FQGTGA. The CDR3 loop spans 14 amino acids. V was clipped by 5 bases and J by 5 bases, with 15 bases between them. Genomic DNA, serving as template, underwent TCR beta VDJ and CDR3 profiling. TCRdb reprocessed the reads via MiXCR and lists one record per CDR3 protein. The sample lists about 180,000 distinct CDR3 sequences; about half were seen once. Patients chosen for sequencing had CD8+CD57+ cells that had expanded, as shown by flow cytometry. The cohort consisted entirely of patients having severe acquired aplastic anemia.

The material sequenced was sorted CD4+, CD8+, or CD8+CD57+ T cells (not recorded which) from PBMCs. The receptor's source is a human donor with aplastic anemia. This chain connects TRBV7-3 to TRBJ1-1; no definite D call. CDR3 protein: CASSPLPSLTEAFF. As DNA, the CDR3 is TGTGCCAGCAGCCCACTCCCCTCCCTTACTGAAGCTTTCTTT.